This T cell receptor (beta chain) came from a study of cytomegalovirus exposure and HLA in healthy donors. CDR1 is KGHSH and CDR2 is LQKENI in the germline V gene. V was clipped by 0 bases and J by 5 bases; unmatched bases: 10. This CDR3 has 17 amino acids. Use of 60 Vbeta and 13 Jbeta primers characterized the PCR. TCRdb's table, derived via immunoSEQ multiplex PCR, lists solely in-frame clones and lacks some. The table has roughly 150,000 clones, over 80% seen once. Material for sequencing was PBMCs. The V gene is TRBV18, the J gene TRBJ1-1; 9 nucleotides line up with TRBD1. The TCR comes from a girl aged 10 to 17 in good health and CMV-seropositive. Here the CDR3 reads CASSPPGQGIGWTEAFF. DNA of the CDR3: TGTGCCAGCTCACCACCAGGACAGGGGATTGGGTGGACTGAAGCTTTCTTT. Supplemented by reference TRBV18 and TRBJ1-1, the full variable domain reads NAGVMQNPRHLVRRRGQEARLRCSPMKGHSHVYWYRQLPEEGLKFMVYLQKENIIDESGMPKERFSAEFPKEGPSILRIQQVVRGDSAAYFCASSPPGQGIGWTEAFFGQGTRLTVV.